Listed here are 10 T cell receptor beta chains from one sample, sequenced in a study of T cell responses to AZD1222 COVID-19 vaccine. The assay was immunoSEQ multiplex PCR, and TCRdb's table has in-frame clones only and misses some. The sample carries just under 90,000 clones, roughly 88% recorded once. Sequenced material: peripheral blood, taken on day 0 of MenACWY control vaccination. These receptors originate from an adult in good health.

This chain links TRBV2 with TRBJ1-5, with no clear D. Germline CDR1 is SNHLY and CDR2 is FYNNEI. The CDR3 is made up of 13 amino acids. Trimming stripped 3 bases from V and 7 bases from J, with 10 bases between. CDR3 DNA: TGTGCCAGCAGTGATCGAGGCTTCCAGCCCCAGCATTTT. It encodes CASSDRGFQPQHF.

J is TRBJ2-5 and V is TRBV5-1; TRBD1 aligns across 7 bases. The CDR3 contains 15 residues. Trimming took 0 bases from V and 3 from J; bases not matched to a gene: 5. The germline CDR1 and CDR2 sequences are SGHRS and YFSETQ. The CDR3 protein is CASSLDRGREETQYF. The DNA for the CDR3 is TGCGCCAGCAGCTTGGACAGGGGAAGGGAAGAGACCCAGTACTTC.

The rearrangement joins TRBV18 to TRBJ1-4; D is possibly TRBD1 (6 bases). V gave up 5 bases and J gave up 0 bases, with 10 bases separating them. The CDR3 contains 15 residues. Germline V gene lookup returns CDR1 KGHSH and CDR2 LQKENI. In DNA form, the CDR3 reads TGTGCCAGCTCATATACAGGGCCAACTAATGAAAAACTGTTTTTT. Its protein is CASSYTGPTNEKLFF. The entire variable domain, with the rest obtained from reference TRBV18 and TRBJ1-4, is as follows: NAGVMQNPRHLVRRRGQEARLRCSPMKGHSHVYWYRQLPEEGLKFMVYLQKENIIDESGMPKERFSAEFPKEGPSILRIQQVVRGDSAAYFCASSYTGPTNEKLFFGSGTQLSVL.

The gene calls are TRBV7-2 and TRBJ1-2; D uncertain. Germline CDR1 and CDR2: SGHTA and FQGNSA. V lost 5 bases, J lost 7 bases, and 14 bases lay in between. This CDR3 has 13 residues. CDR3: CASSPNVGSGYTF. The DNA for the CDR3 is TGTGCCAGCAGCCCAAACGTCGGGTCTGGCTACACCTTC.

In DNA, the CDR3 is TGTGCCAGCAGTTACGAGCCGAACACTGAAGCTTTCTTT. It codes for CASSYEPNTEAFF. This chain uses TRBV6-2 or TRBV6-3 with TRBJ1-1; D unclear. CDR1 is MNHEY, CDR2 SVGEGT, per germline. Between the trimmed V and J ends, which lost 2 bases and 1 base, there was a span of 5 bases. The CDR3 is 13 residues long.

The rearrangement joins TRBV28 to TRBJ2-5; D is tentatively TRBD1 or TRBD2 (7 bases each). V was cut by 8 bases and J by 4 bases, with 11 bases left in between. Germline CDR1 reads MDHEN; CDR2 reads SYDVKM. The CDR3 is 12 residues long. The chain's CDR3 is CASGRGLETQYF. The CDR3 nucleotides are TGTGCCAGCGGGAGGGGGCTAGAGACCCAGTACTTC.

This chain links TRBV3-1 (or the pseudogene TRBV3-2) with TRBJ1-1; 8 bases line up with TRBD1. Looked up from germline, CDR1 is LGHDT and CDR2 is YNNKEL (reference sequence). This CDR3 spans 16 amino acids. V lost 0 bases and J lost 2; bases outside the gene matches: 5. The CDR3 nucleotides are TGTGCCAGCAGCCAAGATCTTCAGGGGGCAAACACTGAAGCTTTCTTT. It translates to CASSQDLQGANTEAFF.

The rearrangement joins TRBV19 to TRBJ1-2; D is ambiguous. The V end was cut by 4 bases, the J end by 4 bases, with 16 bases between. The CDR3 is 15 amino acids. The germline CDR1 and CDR2 sequences are LNHDA and SQIVND (reference sequence). The CDR3 sequence is CASSTPGRGSYGYTF. The CDR3 DNA follows: TGTGCCAGTAGTACGCCCGGACGGGGTAGCTATGGCTACACCTTC.

The chain carries TRBV18 and TRBJ1-3; 8 nucleotides match TRBD1. This CDR3 is built from 15 residues. J lost 3 bases, V lost 5 bases, and 6 bases had no gene match. The V gene's germline CDR1 is KGHSH and CDR2 LQKENI. The CDR3 protein is CASSVDRGGGNTIYF. The CDR3 DNA is TGTGCCAGCTCAGTCGACAGGGGTGGTGGAAACACCATATATTTT.

The rearrangement uses TRBV6-4 and TRBJ2-3, with D tentatively TRBD2 (7 bases). Germline lookup yields CDR1 MRHNA and CDR2 SNTAGT. CDR3 size: 16 residues. V was shortened by 0 bases and J by 3 bases, with 13 bases between the two germline ends. CDR3 sequence: CASSDSSGGGTDTQYF. CDR3 bases: TGTGCCAGCAGTGACTCGTCGGGGGGCGGGACAGATACGCAGTATTTT.